This T cell receptor (beta chain) stems from a study of blood T cell repertoires in COVID-19 (dated by TCRdb to the early 2020s). Background on the whole study: Collaborator samples came from the United States, Italy and Spain and covered acute and convalescent phases of COVID-19. Samples came from the ongoing ImmuneRACE study (first 160 participants) plus 1,254 subjects from 6 global collaborators. The repertoires were released in a freely available public database meant as a resource for research on the immune response to SARS-CoV-2. A de-identified subject ID, COVID-19 status, age in years and sex were almost always included in the sample metadata. The material from the prospective study consisted of cDNA or gDNA derived from T cells, B-cell-depleted T cells, or PBMCs. HLA class I and class II types, where available, came from metadata supplied by the sample provider rather than from assay-based typing. Deeply sampled blood TCRbeta repertoires from subjects exposed to, actively infected with, or recovered from COVID-19 were included in the dataset. On the study overall, not on this receptor specifically: Clinical and demographic metadata were provided uncurated, with the amount varying by source and participant.

TCRbeta CDR3 regions were amplified from genomic DNA by means of the immunoSEQ Assay, a bias-controlled multiplex PCR. The authors' analysis ran thus. Nucleated cell counts per sample were estimated from amplification of reference gene primers within the assay. To quantify the absolute abundance of each unique TCRbeta CDR3 rearrangement, sequence reads were collapsed and filtered. For each sample, productive Simpson clonality was calculated as the square root of Simpson's diversity index across productive rearrangements. TCRdb holds this immuneACCESS table with in-frame rearrangements only. Some clones are missing; in checked studies, unresolved V genes explain under half, and the rest has no known cause. The D gene and trimming were derived from the DNA, and the V and J assignments and clone size from that table. The sample contains 90,000 to 110,000 clones, around 74% of them found a single time. Just under 20% of the sample is in the top ten clones.

Each collaborating institution followed its own protocols to collect whole blood in K2EDTA tubes. For TCRbeta analysis, collaborators shipped samples in one of three forms: frozen whole blood, isolated PBMCs, or DNA extracted from either of those sample types. As to this clone: What antigen it recognizes has not been identified. Per-base quality was not reported, and no clone a single base away is much larger than it.

V ends up 7 bases short and J 1 base short, with an unmatched junction base count of 6. The CDR3 sequence holds 14 residues, the cysteine and phenylalanine included. The read is trimmed to its CDR3 DNA, 42 bases read in frame from base 1. CDR1 and CDR2 are read off the germline V gene (reference sequence) as LNHDA and SQIVND. Recombination connected TRBV19 to TRBJ1-1; TRBD1 fits 7 bases in the junction. Material for sequencing was peripheral blood. The source is a woman aged 70 to 79 with acute or convalescent COVID-19. The DNA sequence follows: TGTGCCAGTACCAGGACAGGATCGAACACTGAAGCTTTCTTT. This sequence encodes CASTRTGSNTEAFF.